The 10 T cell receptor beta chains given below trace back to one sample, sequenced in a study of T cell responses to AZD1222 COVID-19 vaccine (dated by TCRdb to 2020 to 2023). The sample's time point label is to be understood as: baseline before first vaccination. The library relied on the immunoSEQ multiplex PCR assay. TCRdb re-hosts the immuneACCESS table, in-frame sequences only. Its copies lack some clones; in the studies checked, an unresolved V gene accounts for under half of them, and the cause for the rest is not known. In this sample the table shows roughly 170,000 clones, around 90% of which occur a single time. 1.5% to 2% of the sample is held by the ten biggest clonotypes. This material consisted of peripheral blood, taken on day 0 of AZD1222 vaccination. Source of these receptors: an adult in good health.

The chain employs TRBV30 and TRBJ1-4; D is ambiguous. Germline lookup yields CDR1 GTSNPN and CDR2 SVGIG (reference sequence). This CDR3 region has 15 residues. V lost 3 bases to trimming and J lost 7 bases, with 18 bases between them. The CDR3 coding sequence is TGTGCCTGGAGCACTCGGTCCCTCGGTGGTGAAAAACTGTTTTTT. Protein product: CAWSTRSLGGEKLFF.

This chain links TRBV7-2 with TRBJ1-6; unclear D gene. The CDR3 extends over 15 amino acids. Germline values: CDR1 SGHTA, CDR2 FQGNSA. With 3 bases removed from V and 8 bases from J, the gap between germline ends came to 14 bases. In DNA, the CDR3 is TGTGCCAGCAGCTTGGTGGGGTCCGGGGATTCACCCCTCCACTTT. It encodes CASSLVGSGDSPLHF. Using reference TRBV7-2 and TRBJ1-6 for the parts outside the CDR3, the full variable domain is GAGVSQSPSNKVTEKGKDVELRCDPISGHTALYWYRQSLGQGLEFLIYFQGNSAPDKSGLPSDRFSAERTGGSVSTLTIQRTQQEDSAVYLCASSLVGSGDSPLHFGNGTRLTVT.

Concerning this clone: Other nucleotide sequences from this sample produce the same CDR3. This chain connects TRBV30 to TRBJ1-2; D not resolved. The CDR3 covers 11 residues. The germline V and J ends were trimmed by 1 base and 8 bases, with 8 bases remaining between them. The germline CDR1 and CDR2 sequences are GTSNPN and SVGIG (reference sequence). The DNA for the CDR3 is TGTGCCTGGAGTGGAGGCGGGGGCTACACCTTC. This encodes CAWSGGGGYTF.

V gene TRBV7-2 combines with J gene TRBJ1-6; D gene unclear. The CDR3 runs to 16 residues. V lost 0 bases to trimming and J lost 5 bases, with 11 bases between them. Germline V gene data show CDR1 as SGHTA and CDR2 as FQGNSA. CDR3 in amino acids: CASSLAPDSNNSPLHF. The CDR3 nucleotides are TGTGCCAGCAGCTTAGCGCCGGATTCCAATAATTCACCCCTCCACTTT.

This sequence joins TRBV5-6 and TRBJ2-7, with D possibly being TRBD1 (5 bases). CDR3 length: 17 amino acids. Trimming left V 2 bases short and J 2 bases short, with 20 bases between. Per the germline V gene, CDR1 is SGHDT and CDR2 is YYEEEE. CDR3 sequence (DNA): TGTGCCAGCAGCTTTGACCCCAGACAGCAGAACACCTACGAGCAGTACTTC. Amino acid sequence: CASSFDPRQQNTYEQYF. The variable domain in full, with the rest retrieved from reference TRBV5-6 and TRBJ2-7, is DAGVTQSPTHLIKTRGQQVTLRCSPKSGHDTVSWYQQALGQGPQFIFQYYEEEERQRGNFPDRFSGHQFPNYSSELNVNALLLGDSALYLCASSFDPRQQNTYEQYFGPGTRLTVT.

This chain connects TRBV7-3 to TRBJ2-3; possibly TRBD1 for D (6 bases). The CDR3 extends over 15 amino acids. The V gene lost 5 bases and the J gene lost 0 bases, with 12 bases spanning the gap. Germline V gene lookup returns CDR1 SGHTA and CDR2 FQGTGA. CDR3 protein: CASSVTGSSTDTQYF. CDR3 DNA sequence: TGTGCCAGCAGCGTCACAGGGTCGAGCACAGATACGCAGTATTTT.

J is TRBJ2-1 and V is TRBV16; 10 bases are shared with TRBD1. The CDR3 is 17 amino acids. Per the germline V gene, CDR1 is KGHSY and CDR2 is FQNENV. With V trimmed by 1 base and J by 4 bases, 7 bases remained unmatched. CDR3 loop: CASSQYSPGQGYNEQFF. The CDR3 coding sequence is TGTGCCAGCAGCCAATATTCTCCGGGACAGGGGTACAATGAGCAGTTCTTC.

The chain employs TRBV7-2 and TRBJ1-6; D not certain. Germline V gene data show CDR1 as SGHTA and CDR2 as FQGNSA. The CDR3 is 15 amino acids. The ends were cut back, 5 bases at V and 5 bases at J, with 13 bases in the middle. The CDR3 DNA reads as TGTGCCAGCAGCCGGGTGGTCCGAAATAATTCACCCCTCCACTTT. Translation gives CASSRVVRNNSPLHF.

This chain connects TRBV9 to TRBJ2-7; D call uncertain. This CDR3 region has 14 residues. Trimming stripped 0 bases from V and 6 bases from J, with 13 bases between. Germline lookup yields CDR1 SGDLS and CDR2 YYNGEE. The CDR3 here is CASSVAGYSGEQYF. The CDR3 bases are TGTGCCAGCAGCGTAGCAGGTTACTCGGGCGAGCAGTACTTC.

CDR3 loop: CAWTGAGTEAFF. CDR3 DNA sequence: TGTGCCTGGACAGGGGCCGGAACTGAAGCTTTCTTT. V usage is TRBV30 and J usage is TRBJ1-1; possibly TRBD1 for D (6 bases). The V gene lost 4 bases and the J gene lost 5 bases, with 11 bases spanning the gap. Germline V gene data show CDR1 as GTSNPN and CDR2 as SVGIG (reference sequence). The CDR3 has 12 residues.